This T cell receptor (beta chain) emerged from a study of blood T cell repertoires in COVID-19. Across the study: Spain, Italy and the United States supplied samples that represented acute and convalescent COVID-19. PBMCs, B-cell-depleted T cells, or T cells provided the cDNA or gDNA that made up the material.

Authors' methods: Amplification from reference gene primers served as the basis for estimated nucleated cell counts. The table came from immunoSEQ multiplex PCR; TCRdb's copy has only in-frame clones and leaves some out. The V and J calls and clone size were taken over from that table, and D and trimming were inferred from the DNA. Here the sample spans some 50,000 clones, under 70% being singletons. This clone was detected a few times. The TCR sequence derives from a woman in her sixties or seventies with acute or convalescent COVID-19. Sample: peripheral blood.

CDR3 sequence reads: CSAEREVQFF. As DNA, the CDR3 is TGCAGTGCAGAGCGGGAGGTTCAGTTCTTC. The chain combines TRBV20-1 with TRBJ2-1; 9 bases agree with TRBD2. V lost 6 bases to trimming and J lost 13 bases; unmatched junction nucleotides: 4. CDR1 and CDR2 from the germline V gene are DFQATT and SNEGSKA (reference sequence). This CDR3 comprises 10 residues.